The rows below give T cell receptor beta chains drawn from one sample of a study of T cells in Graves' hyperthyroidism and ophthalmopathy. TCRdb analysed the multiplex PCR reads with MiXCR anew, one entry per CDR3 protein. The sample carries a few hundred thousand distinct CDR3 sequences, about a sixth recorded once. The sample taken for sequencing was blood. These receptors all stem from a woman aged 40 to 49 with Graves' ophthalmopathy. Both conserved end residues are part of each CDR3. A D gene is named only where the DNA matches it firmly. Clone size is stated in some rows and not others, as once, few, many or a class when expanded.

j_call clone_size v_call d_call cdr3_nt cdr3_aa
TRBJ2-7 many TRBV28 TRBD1 TGTGCCAGCAGCCCGGACAGGGGCCCCTCCTACGAGCAGTACTTC CASSPDRGPSYEQYF
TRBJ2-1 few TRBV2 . TGTGCCAGCACCTCGACATTGTACAATGAGCAGTTCTTC CASTSTLYNEQFF
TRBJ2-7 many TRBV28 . TGTGCCAGCACCGTACAGGGACGGAACTACGAGCAGTACTTC CASTVQGRNYEQYF
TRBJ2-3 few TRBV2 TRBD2 TGTGCCAGCAGTTACACGGGACTAGCGGGAGGGAGGGGCACAGATACGCAGTATTTT CASSYTGLAGGRGTDTQYF
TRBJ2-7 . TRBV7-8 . TGTGCCAGCAGCTTAGCGGAAGGGGGATCCTACGAGCAGTACTTC CASSLAEGGSYEQYF
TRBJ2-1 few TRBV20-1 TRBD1 TGCAGTAAAAACCGGGACAGCAATGAGCAGTTCTTC CSKNRDSNEQFF
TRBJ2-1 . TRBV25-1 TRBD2 TGTGCCAGCAGTTCGGTCGGGCGGGGGAATGAGCAGTTCTTC CASSSVGRGNEQFF
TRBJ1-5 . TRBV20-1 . TGCAGTGCTAGAGATTCGGGCGGGGGGAACAATCAGCCCCAGCATTTT CSARDSGGGNNQPQHF
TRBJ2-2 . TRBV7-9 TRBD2 TGTGCCAGCAGCTTCTTCGCTAGCGGTAACACCGGGGAGCTGTTTTTT CASSFFASGNTGELFF
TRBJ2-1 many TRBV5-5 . TGTGCCAGCAGCCTGGGGGGTAGCGGAAATTACAATGAGCAGTTCTTC CASSLGGSGNYNEQFF
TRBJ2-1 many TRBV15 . TGTGCCACCAGCAGGGTCAGGGGAAGCGGAGATGAGCAGTTCTTC CATSRVRGSGDEQFF
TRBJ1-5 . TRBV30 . TGTGCCTGGAGTGTACAGCGGCGCCTTCAGCCCCAGCATTTT CAWSVQRRLQPQHF
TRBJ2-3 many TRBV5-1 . TGCGCCAGCAGCTTCGGCGACAGCACAGATACGCAGTATTTT CASSFGDSTDTQYF
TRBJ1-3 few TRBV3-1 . TGTGCCAGCAGCCAATACCCAGGGTCATCAGGAAACACCATATATTTT CASSQYPGSSGNTIYF
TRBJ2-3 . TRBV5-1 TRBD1 TGCGCCACCAGACAGGGGGCGCGAACAGATACGCAGTATTTT CATRQGARTDTQYF
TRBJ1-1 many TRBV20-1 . TGCAGTGCTCGGAAGGGGGGGAGTGAAGCTTTCTTT CSARKGGSEAFF
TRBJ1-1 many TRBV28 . TGTGCCAGCAGTTTGGCCGGACACCTGAACACTGAAGCTTTCTTT CASSLAGHLNTEAFF
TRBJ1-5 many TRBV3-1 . TGTGCCAGCAGCCAAGATCCAGGGGATAATCAGCCCCAGCATTTT CASSQDPGDNQPQHF
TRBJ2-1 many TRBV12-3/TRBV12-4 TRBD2 TGTGCCAGCAGTTGGGAGGGACTGGCCGTTTCGTCCAGCTACAATGAGCAGTTCTTC CASSWEGLAVSSSYNEQFF
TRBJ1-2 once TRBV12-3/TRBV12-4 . TGTGCCAGCACCAAGGGACAATTCTCCTATGGCTACACCTTC CASTKGQFSYGYTF
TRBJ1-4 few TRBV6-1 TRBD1 TGTGCCAGCAGTACCGGGACAGGGGATAATGAAAAACTGTTTTTT CASSTGTGDNEKLFF
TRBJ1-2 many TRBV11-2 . TGTGCCAGCAGCCTTTTAGGCTACACCTTC CASSLLGYTF
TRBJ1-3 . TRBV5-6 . TGTGCCAGCAGCCCCCGGGGAGCCAGGGACGGAAACACCATATATTTT CASSPRGARDGNTIYF
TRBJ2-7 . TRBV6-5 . TGTGCCAGCAGTTTGAGTATCAGCGCCGCCTACGAGCAGTACTTC CASSLSISAAYEQYF
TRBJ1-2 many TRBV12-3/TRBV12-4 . TGTGCCAGCGCCAACAGGGATGACTATGGCTACACCTTC CASANRDDYGYTF
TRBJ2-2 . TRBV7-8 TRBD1 TGTGCCAGCAGCTCCGGGACAGCCTACACCGGGGAGCTGTTTTTT CASSSGTAYTGELFF
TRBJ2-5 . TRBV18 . TGTGCCAGCTCACCATCGTCGGCAGGGCAAGAGACCCAGTGCTTC CASSPSSAGQETQCF
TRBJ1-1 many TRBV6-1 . TGTGCCAGCAGAGGTCACGGAATTTATACTGAAGCTTTCTTT CASRGHGIYTEAFF
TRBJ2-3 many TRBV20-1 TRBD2 TGCAGTGCTAGGACTAGCTCCTCGGGAGATACGCAGTATTTT CSARTSSSGDTQYF
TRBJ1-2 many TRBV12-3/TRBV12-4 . TGTGCCAGCGGCTTGTGGGGGGTAAACTATGGCTACACCTTC CASGLWGVNYGYTF
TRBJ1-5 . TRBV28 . TGTGCCAGCAGTTTATTTTCCGGGTTGACCAATCAGCCCCAGCATTTT CASSLFSGLTNQPQHF
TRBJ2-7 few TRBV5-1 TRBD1 TGCGCCAGCAGCACCCTCGGGACAGGGGCCTACGAGCAGTACTTC CASSTLGTGAYEQYF
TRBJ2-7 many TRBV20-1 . TGCAGTGCAACTCGTCAGGGAGGCTACGAGCAGTACTTC CSATRQGGYEQYF
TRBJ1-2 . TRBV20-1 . TGCAGTGCTAGAGCATTTACCGGGATCTATGGCTACACCTTC CSARAFTGIYGYTF
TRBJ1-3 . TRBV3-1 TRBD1 TGTGCCAGCAGCCCGCGGACAGGGGGCTCGGGGAACACCATATATTTT CASSPRTGGSGNTIYF